This T cell receptor beta chain was recovered during a study of T cell responses to AZD1222 COVID-19 vaccine. Across the study: Pooling covered second doses at about 4 or about 12 weeks. Study-level results: Researchers took repertoire samples only after the peak T cell response had come.

Libraries were prepared by immunoSEQ multiplex PCR; TCRdb keeps only in-frame clonotypes and omits some of them. This table has around 190,000 clones, around 88% appearing once. Deletions cut 1 base from V and 0 bases from J, with 7 bases between. Germline values: CDR1 MGHDK, CDR2 SYGVNS. CDR3 length: 15 residues. As for this clone: What it binds is unknown.

The chain combines TRBV25-1 with TRBJ1-3; no firm D call. The source of this sequence is an adult in good health. Sequencing was performed on peripheral blood, taken on day 0 of AZD1222 vaccination. CDR3 bases: TGTGCCAGCAGTGAATTGGCGGACTCTGGAAACACCATATATTTT. Its protein product is CASSELADSGNTIYF.